This T cell receptor beta chain was identified during a study of blood T cell repertoires in COVID-19. On the study more broadly: From the United States, Italy and Spain came samples of acute and convalescent COVID-19.

In the original workflow: Estimation of nucleated cell counts relied on the amplification of reference gene primers. Clones were sequenced by immunoSEQ multiplex PCR, and TCRdb holds only the in-frame ones, with some missing. That table is the source of V, J and clone size, and D and trimming were worked out from the DNA. The table lists roughly 150,000 clones, roughly four fifths of them singletons. Material for sequencing was peripheral blood. This receptor was obtained from a woman older than 75 with COVID-19, enrolled during active disease.

The CDR3 bases are TGTGCCAGCATGGGGGACCCAGGGGGTGGTCAGCCCCAGCATTTT. Translation gives CASMGDPGGGQPQHF. This chain joins TRBV2 and TRBJ1-5, with 7 bases matching TRBD1. The CDR3 sequence is 15 residues long. CDR1 is SNHLY and CDR2 is FYNNEI in the germline V gene. V dropped 7 bases and J dropped 6; count of bases not matched to a gene: 12.